The entry that follows covers one T cell receptor (beta chain) sequence. This clonotype was counted at least ten times. What this receptor recognizes is not known. No base quality information exists; no much larger clone differs at one position. The V end gives up 5 bases and the J end 4 bases, leaving 2 bases in the junction not matched to a gene. From its cysteine to its phenylalanine, the CDR3 spans 14 amino acids. CDR3 DNA only is kept here, 42 bases in frame from base 1. CDR1 and CDR2 were assigned from the germline V gene as SGHAT and FQNNGV. This entry is derived from a study of identical twins (dated by TCRdb to the mid-2010s). Looking at the study overall: TCR alpha and beta repertoires from monozygotic twins, unrelated adults of various ages and cord blood were deep-sequenced to test whether fetal clonotypes persist. To rule out contamination, the twin experiments were replicated at different times with different library preparation protocols. Overall study outcomes, separate from this receptor: Conclusions relied on cross-sectional statistical analysis, since the same donors could not be followed over many years. A weaker excess of twin sharing was found in beta out-of-frame sequences because the signal-to-noise ratio was lowered by fewer shared sequences. Recombination models systematically underestimated out-of-frame TCR alpha sharing in monozygotic twins but agreed with sharing between unrelated individuals. Fewer insertions were carried by abundant cord blood beta clonotypes, a similar but weaker trend appeared in young adult naive repertoires, and no such trend appeared in memory repertoires. Invariant T cells such as MAIT and iNKT could partly confound zero-insertion analyses, though diverse VJ usage argued against this for most clonotypes. Compared with coincidental sharing between unrelated individuals, an excess of low generation-probability sequences was observed among out-of-frame TCR alpha sequences shared between twins.

The library was generated by 5' RACE. The listed sequencing device is Illumina HiSeq 2000. A universal primer binding site was introduced by template switching, and a unique molecular identifier was present in the final cDNA, enabling accurate counting of TCR cDNA molecules. Specific primers in the conserved constant-segment region were used to synthesize first-strand cDNA for TCR alpha and beta chains. To control for contamination, each cDNA library was double barcoded with a SMART-Mk sample barcode plus Illumina barcodes. Two successive PCR steps introduced TruSeq adapter sequences along with Illumina sample barcodes. TCR alpha and beta cDNA libraries were sequenced on the Illumina HiSeq platform with custom primers. The paper's processing steps were these. Raw reads were processed with MiGEC to extract unique molecular identifiers, and MiXCR was used to determine CDR3 positions. Recombination models were inferred per individual with the repgenHMM and IGoR tools using an EM algorithm. The tcR package in R was used for shared clonotype analysis, with sharing normalized by the product of cloneset sizes. To study raw recombination without the effects of thymic and clonal selection, out-of-frame nonproductive sequences were analyzed. TCRdb reprocessing: public reads trimmed at Q25 with fastp, clones called with MiXCR, in-frame beta chains kept. Each CDR3 protein gets just one entry, which takes the most common genes and DNA from the rows behind it. The V and J calls were determined by TCRdb, not by the authors. This sample is represented by nearly 900,000 distinct CDR3 sequences; 9% to 15% of them were singletons. In total, the top ten clones hold around 1.5% of the sample.

Only healthy Caucasian donors were included. The twin cohort consisted of three pairs of female monozygotic twins, all aged roughly 18 to 30 years. RNA for TCR libraries was isolated from peripheral blood mononuclear cells. These same records also appear under a second study, on yellow fever vaccine responses in identical twins. As that second paper reports: The T cell response to vaccination in identical twins was reported by the authors to appear partly convergent and partly personalized. In the study, vaccine-responding T cell clones were precisely tracked in identical twins.

The sequence links TRBV11-2 to TRBJ2-2, and 9 junctional nucleotides match TRBD1. The sequence came from a woman younger than 35 in good health. The sequenced material came from PBMCs. The CDR3 has the sequence CASSQTGGTGELFF. Read as DNA, the sequence is TGTGCCAGCAGCCAGACAGGGGGCACCGGGGAGCTGTTTTTT.